Listed below are T cell receptor beta chains from one sample, sequenced in a study of CD8 T cells in cerebrospinal fluid in Alzheimer's disease. TCRdb re-called the 10x single-cell sequencing reads, yielding one record per CDR3 amino acid sequence without DNA. The sample spans 1,500 to 2,000 distinct CDR3 sequences; the ten largest clones claim over 9.5%. Material: cerebrospinal fluid. These receptors came from a human donor in good health. Both conserved end residues are part of each CDR3. Each record gives: clone size, J gene, V gene, CDR3 protein. A row's size may be missing; if present it is once, few, many or a size class.

>large|TRBJ1-2|TRBV7-2
CASSPFGDGYTF
>medium-sized|TRBJ2-3|TRBV20-1
CSASPLAGGPTDTQYF
>medium-sized|TRBJ2-7|TRBV28
CASSSPFEQYF
>-|TRBJ2-3|TRBV27
CASSLVGWGGTDTQYF
>medium-sized|TRBJ1-2|TRBV7-2
CASSLLLGQATGYTF
>-|TRBJ1-2|TRBV20-1
CSASGQGSESRVNGYTF
>medium-sized|TRBJ2-3|TRBV11-2
CASSYRSWTSSGDTQYF
>medium-sized|TRBJ2-1|TRBV7-8
CASSLEGTSGRYEQFF
>medium-sized|TRBJ2-5|TRBV5-4
CASSRAPGQGEETQYF
>medium-sized|TRBJ1-2|TRBV18
CASSPPTGALGYGYTF
>large|TRBJ1-2|TRBV7-9
CASRRGTGYGYTF
>medium-sized|TRBJ2-4|TRBV5-5
CASSLGSRDEGIQYF
>medium-sized|TRBJ2-7|TRBV29-1
CSVAGMGIYYEQYF
>medium-sized|TRBJ2-7|TRBV7-2
CASSLQQGVLSEQYF
>medium-sized|TRBJ1-1|TRBV20-1
CSARGTGLAFF
>medium-sized|TRBJ1-2|TRBV19
CASSILGESMANYGYTF
>medium-sized|TRBJ2-7|TRBV3-1
CASSQAGPGEQYF
>-|TRBJ2-7|TRBV3-1
CASSLGLAGGPEQYF
>medium-sized|TRBJ2-6|TRBV11-2
CASSLLAWKGANVLTF
>medium-sized|TRBJ1-1|TRBV20-1
CSADEVGGWTNTEAFF
>medium-sized|TRBJ1-1|TRBV5-6
CASSFGTSNTEAFF
>medium-sized|TRBJ2-7|TRBV28
CASSSIGISYEQYF
>medium-sized|TRBJ1-6|TRBV5-6
CASSLLRGDYNSPLHF
>large|TRBJ1-6|TRBV20-1
CSARLEGRGYSPLHF
>medium-sized|TRBJ1-4|TRBV27
CASSPPGAIMREKLFF
>large|TRBJ1-1|TRBV9
CASSATSFRDTEAFF
>medium-sized|TRBJ2-1|TRBV7-7
CASSQVAGGNEQFF
>medium-sized|TRBJ2-7|TRBV7-8
CASSLSRVPYEQYF
>medium-sized|TRBJ2-5|TRBV28
CASSLLGGMGETQYF
>medium-sized|TRBJ2-6|TRBV27
CASSLSGGANVLTF
>medium-sized|TRBJ2-5|TRBV4-2
CASSQEQKETQYF
>-|TRBJ1-1|TRBV19
CASSNVNTEAFF